This T cell receptor (beta chain) was identified in a study of shared clonotypes between healthy human individuals. Notes on this clone: Its antigen is undetermined.

Study findings and constraints: Only blood was sampled; tissue repertoires likely differ.

With 5 bases removed from V and 2 bases from J, the gap between germline ends came to 14 bases. The CDR3 runs to 14 residues. CDR1 and CDR2 from the germline V gene are SGHRS and YFSETQ. It was at deep level that the assay was run. Some clones are missing from TCRdb's copy, which holds only in-frame ones; the method was immunoSEQ multiplex PCR. The sample consists of some 2,000,000 clones, roughly 95% of them appearing once. Sequencing used naive CD4+ T cells sorted from blood. As for subset: CD45RA+ positively selected. The sequence was obtained from a man between 18 and 35 years old in good health. V usage is TRBV5-1 and J usage is TRBJ2-7; a possible D gene is TRBD2 (6 bases). The CDR3 region has the DNA TGCGCCAGCAGTCGACCCGGGGGACCCTACGAGCAGTACTTC. It specifies CASSRPGGPYEQYF.